This T cell receptor (beta chain) was observed in a study of T-cell memory formation after mild COVID-19. In its sample, this clonotype was seen a few times. Its antigen remains unidentified. Study-wide results and limits: Second-wave clones peaking on day 37 lacked confirmed SARS-CoV-2 specificity. Clones which contracted sat mainly in CM and EM if CD4+, and in EMRA if CD8+.

Constant-segment primers were used for 5'RACE, and the resulting TCR alpha and TCR beta cDNA libraries carried sample barcodes and UMIs. TCRdb re-called the 5' RACE reads through MiXCR, storing one row per CDR3 protein. Of over 500,000 distinct CDR3 sequences listed, approximately 15% are singletons. The receptor's source is an adult woman who had mild COVID-19 (a few samples of this study predate the infection). Cell type and time point are not known. Sample: PBMCs or a T cell subset sorted from them (not recorded which).

CDR3 protein: CASSTGSRDSSEQYF. The CDR3 region has the DNA TGTGCCAGCAGCACCGGAAGCCGGGACAGCTCCGAGCAGTACTTC. This chain connects TRBV5-4 to TRBJ2-7; TRBD1 matches 7 bases. From germline, CDR1 is SGHNT and CDR2 YYREEE (reference sequence). This CDR3 has 15 residues. The V segment lost 4 bases and the J segment 6 bases; nucleotides outside the gene matches: 13.